These T cell receptor beta chains were read from a single sample in a study of graft-versus-host responses after intestinal transplantation. Sequencing was performed with immunoSEQ multiplex PCR; in TCRdb, only in-frame clones are kept and a portion is missing. Of 11,000 to 15,000 clones detected, roughly 82% appear once; the ten largest clones hold roughly 3.9%. This specimen consisted of ileum tissue, obtained approximately 27 days after intestinal transplant. The receptors originated from a human patient who received an intestinal transplant, so some T cells may come from the graft donor. Both conserved end residues are part of each CDR3. D genes are given only for firm matches.

NA,TRBJ2-3,TRBV2,CASSADRQSTDTQYF
TRBD1,TRBJ2-4,TRBV15,CATSRDRTGKNIQYF
NA,TRBJ1-1,TRBV2,CASRRGSNTEAFF
NA,TRBJ2-4,TRBV28,CASSPPGAKNIQYF
TRBD1,TRBJ1-6,TRBV7-8,CASRRQGDIFFPNYNSPLHF
NA,TRBJ2-2,TRBV5-6,CASSLRLFVGELFF
TRBD2,TRBJ2-3,TRBV28,CASSPPSGGTDTQYF
TRBD1,TRBJ1-2,TRBV2,CASSSDREASYTF
TRBD1,TRBJ2-3,TRBV29-1,CSVERGHTDTQYF
TRBD2,TRBJ2-3,TRBV4-2,CASSPTSGGAADTQYF
TRBD1,TRBJ1-2,TRBV7-2,CASSPSSQGVYGYTF
NA,TRBJ2-1,TRBV7-9,CASSLYSRAVGSYNEQFF
TRBD1,TRBJ2-4,TRBV11-2,CASSSYRDRDGAKNIQYF
NA,TRBJ2-3,TRBV7-8,CASRVWEANTQYF
NA,TRBJ2-2,TRBV6-1,CASSEVPIGGVDTGELFF
NA,TRBJ2-3,TRBV9,CASSGPERGSQYF
TRBD1,TRBJ1-5,TRBV27,CASSPDRGSGQPQHF
TRBD2,TRBJ2-5,TRBV5-4,CASSLVLAGGEKETQYF
TRBD1,TRBJ1-1,TRBV4-1,CASSQDRTGQGYTEAFF
TRBD1,TRBJ2-3,TRBV6-1,CASSEGGQGADTQYF
NA,TRBJ1-5,TRBV6-1,CASSTGPYSNQPQHF
NA,TRBJ1-5,TRBV15,CATSRYQGNQPQHF
TRBD1,TRBJ1-4,TRBV25-1,CASSANYRDSDEKLFF
NA,TRBJ1-5,TRBV2,CAARVQADQPQHF
NA,TRBJ1-5,TRBV5-3,CARTPIWRNNQPQHF
NA,TRBJ1-3,TRBV6-1,CASSEAAGLLSGNTIYF
NA,TRBJ2-1,TRBV6-5,CASSYSSSYNEQFF
TRBD2,TRBJ2-3,TRBV9,CASSVRSGNTDTQYF
NA,TRBJ2-3,TRBV15,CATSYSGHTDTQYF
NA,TRBJ2-1,TRBV5-1,CASSLAFQGNNEQFF
TRBD1,TRBJ1-2,TRBV7-2,CASSLDPGTVARIYGYTF
NA,TRBJ2-1,TRBV4-1,CASSRTPGTAGNEQFF
TRBD2,TRBJ2-3,TRBV9,CASSVVLAGGTDTQYF
NA,TRBJ2-1,TRBV6-1,CASMLSYNEQFF
TRBD1,TRBJ2-3,TRBV5-1,CASSRGQGRTDTQYF
NA,TRBJ2-3,TRBV9,CASSFTGSTDTQYF
NA,TRBJ1-1,TRBV21-1,CASSKRCWGGTEAFF
NA,TRBJ2-5,TRBV5-1,CASSPGSQETQYF
NA,TRBJ1-1,TRBV6-5,CASSYQTGENTEAFF
NA,TRBJ2-3,TRBV29-1,CSVDRADTQYF
NA,TRBJ2-1,TRBV5-5,CASSLFIEQFF
NA,TRBJ1-1,TRBV5-1,CASSLARGSTEAFF
TRBD2,TRBJ2-3,TRBV7-3,CASSLPTSGTDTQYF
TRBD2,TRBJ2-6,TRBV5-6,CASSDNGRSGANVLTF
NA,TRBJ1-5,TRBV5-6,CASSSERQTNQPQHF
NA,TRBJ2-3,TRBV4-3,CASSQEGADSTDTQYF
TRBD1,TRBJ1-1,TRBV6-6,CASSGQYTEAFF
NA,TRBJ2-3,TRBV28,CASSPLVIASTDTQYF
NA,TRBJ2-2,TRBV13,CASSSRDRGSNTGELFF
NA,TRBJ2-1,TRBV10-1,CASSEESAGPYNEQFF
NA,TRBJ2-7,TRBV4-1,CASSQNNGDEQYF
NA,TRBJ1-1,TRBV4-2,CASSQETVGTEAFF